This T cell receptor beta chain appears in the sequencing data of a study of cytomegalovirus exposure and HLA in healthy donors. Of note for this clone: Its cognate antigen is unknown.

The PCR ran on 60 Vbeta and 13 Jbeta primers. Here immunoSEQ multiplex PCR was the method, and the copy in TCRdb shows in-frame clones only, minus some. The sample has about 170,000 clones; about three quarters are singletons. The V gene's germline CDR1 is LNHDA and CDR2 SQIVND (reference sequence). V was shortened by 3 bases and J by 0 bases, with 9 bases between the two germline ends. CDR3 length equals 15 residues. Study-wide findings and caveats: A later analysis reported that several of the most significant clusters appeared to be linked to common viral pathogens, among them Epstein-Barr virus. Follow-up analysis later connected one missense variant in DCLRE1C with trimming of TCR beta V- and J-genes.

The origin of this receptor is a girl aged 5 to 17 in good health and CMV-seronegative. V is TRBV19 and J is TRBJ2-4; possibly TRBD2 for D (5 bases). The specimen was PBMCs. CDR3 loop: CASSISGKAKNIQYF. The CDR3 bases are TGTGCCAGTAGTATCTCGGGGAAAGCCAAAAACATTCAGTACTTC.